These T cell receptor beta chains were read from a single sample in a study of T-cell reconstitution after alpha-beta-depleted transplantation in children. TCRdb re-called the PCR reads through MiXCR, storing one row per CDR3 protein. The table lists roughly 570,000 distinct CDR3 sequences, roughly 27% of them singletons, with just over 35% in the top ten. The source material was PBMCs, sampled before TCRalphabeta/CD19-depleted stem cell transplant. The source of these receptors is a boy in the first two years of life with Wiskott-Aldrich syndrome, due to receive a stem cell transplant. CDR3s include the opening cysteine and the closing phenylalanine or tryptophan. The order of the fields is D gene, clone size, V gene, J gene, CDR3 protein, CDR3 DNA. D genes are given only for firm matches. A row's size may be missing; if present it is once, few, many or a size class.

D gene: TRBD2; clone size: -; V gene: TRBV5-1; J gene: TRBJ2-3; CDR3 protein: CASSHGLAGGFGTDTQYF; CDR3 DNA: TGCGCCAGCAGCCACGGACTAGCGGGAGGTTTCGGCACAGATACGCAGTATTTT
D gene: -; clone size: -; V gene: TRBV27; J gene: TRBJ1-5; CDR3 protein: CASRPDIVSNQPQHF; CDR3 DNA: TGTGCCAGCAGACCCGACATTGTGAGCAATCAGCCCCAGCATTTT
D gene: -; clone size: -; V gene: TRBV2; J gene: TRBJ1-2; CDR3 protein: CASSEPGAFGYTF; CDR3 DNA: TGTGCCAGCAGTGAACCGGGAGCTTTTGGCTACACCTTC
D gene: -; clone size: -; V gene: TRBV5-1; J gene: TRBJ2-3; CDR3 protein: CASSGIVSRATDTQYF; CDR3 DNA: TGCGCCAGCAGCGGAATCGTTTCTCGGGCGACAGATACGCAGTATTTT
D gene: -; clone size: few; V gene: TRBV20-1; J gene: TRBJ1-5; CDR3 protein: CSVRLGSNQPQHF; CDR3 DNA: TGCAGTGTTCGACTGGGGAGCAATCAGCCCCAGCATTTT
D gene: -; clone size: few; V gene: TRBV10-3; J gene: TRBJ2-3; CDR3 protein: CAISGMVAGTDTQYF; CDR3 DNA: TGTGCCATCAGTGGAATGGTAGCGGGCACAGATACGCAGTATTTT
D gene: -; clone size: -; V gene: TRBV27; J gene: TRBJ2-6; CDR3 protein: CASSLVGLSGANVLTF; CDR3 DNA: TGTGCCAGCAGTTTAGTGGGGCTTTCTGGGGCCAACGTCCTGACTTTC
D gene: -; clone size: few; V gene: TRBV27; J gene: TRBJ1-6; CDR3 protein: CASLKTAVDSPLHF; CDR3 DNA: TGTGCCAGCTTGAAGACAGCGGTGGATTCACCCCTCCACTTT
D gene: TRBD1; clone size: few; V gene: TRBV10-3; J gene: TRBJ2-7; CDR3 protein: CAISARMGTDYEQYF; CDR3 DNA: TGTGCCATCAGTGCGCGTATGGGGACAGACTACGAGCAGTACTTC
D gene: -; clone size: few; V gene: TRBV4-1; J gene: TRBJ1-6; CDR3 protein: CASSQDPGQFDSPLHF; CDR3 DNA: TGCGCCAGCAGCCAAGATCCCGGACAGTTCGATTCACCCCTCCACTTT
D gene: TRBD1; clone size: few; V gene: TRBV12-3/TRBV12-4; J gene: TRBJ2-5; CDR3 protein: CASSLMAGGEETQYF; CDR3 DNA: TGTGCCAGCAGTTTAATGGCAGGGGGCGAGGAGACCCAGTACTTC
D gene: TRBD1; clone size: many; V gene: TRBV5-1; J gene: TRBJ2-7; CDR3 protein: CASSTGGEQYF; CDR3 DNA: TGCGCCAGCAGCACAGGGGGCGAGCAGTACTTC
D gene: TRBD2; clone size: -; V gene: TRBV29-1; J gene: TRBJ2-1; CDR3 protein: CSVIGLAEYNEQFF; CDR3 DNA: TGCAGCGTGATAGGACTAGCGGAATACAATGAGCAGTTCTTC
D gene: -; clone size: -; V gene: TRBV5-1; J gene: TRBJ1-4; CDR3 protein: CASRTDRLKNEKLFF; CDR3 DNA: TGCGCCAGCCGGACAGATCGATTGAAGAATGAAAAACTGTTTTTT
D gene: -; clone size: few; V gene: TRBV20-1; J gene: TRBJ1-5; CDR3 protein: CSAREDGDQPQHF; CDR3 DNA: TGCAGTGCTAGGGAGGACGGCGATCAGCCCCAGCATTTT
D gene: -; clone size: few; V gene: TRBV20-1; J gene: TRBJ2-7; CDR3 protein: CSARRARTADRGWASYEQYF; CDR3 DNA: TGCAGTGCTAGAAGAGCTAGGACAGCTGATAGAGGTTGGGCGTCCTACGAGCAGTACTTC
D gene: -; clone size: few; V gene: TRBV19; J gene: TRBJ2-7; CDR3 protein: CASSTFTGTLGEQYF; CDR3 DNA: TGTGCCAGTAGTACGTTTACCGGGACTCTCGGCGAGCAGTACTTC
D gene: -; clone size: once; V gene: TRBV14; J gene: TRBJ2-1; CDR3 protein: CASSQDLGPTMGQFF; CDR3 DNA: TGTGCCAGCAGCCAAGATCTAGGACCGACAATGGGGCAGTTCTTC
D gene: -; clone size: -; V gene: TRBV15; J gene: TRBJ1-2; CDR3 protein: CATSRDPHGGAYGYTF; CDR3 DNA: TGTGCCACCAGCAGAGATCCCCATGGGGGGGCCTATGGCTACACCTTC
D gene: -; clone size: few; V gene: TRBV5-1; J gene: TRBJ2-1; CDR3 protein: CASSLGAGHNEQFF; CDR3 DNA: TGCGCCAGCAGCTTGGGGGCGGGCCACAATGAGCAGTTCTTC
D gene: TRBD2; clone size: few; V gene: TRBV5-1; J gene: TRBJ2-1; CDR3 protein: CASRRGDSGRVDEQFF; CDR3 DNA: TGCGCCAGCAGACGAGGAGATAGCGGGAGGGTAGATGAGCAGTTCTTC
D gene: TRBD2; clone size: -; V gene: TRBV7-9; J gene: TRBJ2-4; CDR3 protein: CASSLKGLAGNIQYF; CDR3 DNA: TGTGCCAGCAGCTTAAAAGGACTAGCGGGTAACATTCAGTACTTC
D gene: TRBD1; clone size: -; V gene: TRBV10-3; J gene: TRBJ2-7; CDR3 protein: CAISPGQGDYEQYF; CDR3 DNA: TGTGCCATCAGTCCGGGACAGGGGGACTACGAGCAGTACTTC
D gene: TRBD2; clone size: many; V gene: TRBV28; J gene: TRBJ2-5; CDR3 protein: CASSRTSGQETQYF; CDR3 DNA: TGTGCCAGCAGCCGGACTAGCGGGCAAGAGACCCAGTACTTC
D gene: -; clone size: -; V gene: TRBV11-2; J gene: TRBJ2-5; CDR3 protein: CASSPRYLLAQYF; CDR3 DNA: TGTGCCAGCAGCCCCCGTTATCTTCTGGCCCAGTACTTC
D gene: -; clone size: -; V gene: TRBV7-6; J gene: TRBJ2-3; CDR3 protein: CASSLSETSTDTQYF; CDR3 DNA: TGTGCCAGCAGCCTTTCTGAGACTAGCACAGATACGCAGTATTTT
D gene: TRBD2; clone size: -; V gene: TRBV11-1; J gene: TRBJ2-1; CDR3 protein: CASSLASTSGSLSYNEQFF; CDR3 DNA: TGTGCCAGCAGCTTAGCATCGACTAGCGGGAGCCTCTCCTACAATGAGCAGTTCTTC